What follows are 9 T cell receptor beta chains derived from one specimen sequenced in a study of tumor-infiltrating lymphocytes in oesophageal squamous cell carcinoma. MiXCR was run by TCRdb on the PCR reads, yielding one entry per CDR3 protein. The sample records approximately 12,000 distinct CDR3 sequences, 50% to 65% being singletons. Input material: esophageal tumor tissue. These TCRs come from a male donor with esophageal squamous cell carcinoma.

This clonotype was detected once. The chain joins TRBV7-8 to TRBJ2-4; 8 bases map to TRBD2. The J call is uncertain, as TRBJ2-5 better fits the DNA end. The CDR3 extends over 15 amino acids. From germline, CDR1 is SGHVS and CDR2 FQNEAQ. The CDR3 sequence is CASSLVSSGRETQYF. The CDR3 DNA reads as TGTGCCAGCAGCTTAGTCTCTAGCGGGCGGGAGACCCAGTACTTC.

The rearrangement uses TRBV10-3 and TRBJ2-2, with unresolved D. The germline V gene has CDR1 ENHRY and CDR2 SYGVKD. V was clipped by 4 bases and J by 4 bases, with 13 bases between them. This CDR3 has 15 amino acids. CDR3 sequence reads: CAISGQPGPTGELFF. The CDR3 nucleotides read TGTGCCATCAGTGGGCAACCCGGACCCACCGGGGAGCTGTTTTTT.

V is TRBV6-2 or TRBV6-3 and J is TRBJ2-6; D is ambiguous. Trimming pared 5 bases from V and 0 bases from J, leaving 11 bases between. Germline CDR1 reads MNHEY; CDR2 reads SVGEGT. CDR3 length: 16 amino acids. The CDR3 region has the DNA TGTGCCAGCAGTGAAGTGGGCCTCTCTGGGGCCAACGTCCTGACTTTC. Translating gives CASSEVGLSGANVLTF.

The chain couples TRBV11-2 to TRBJ2-7; no clear D. The tail of the sequence fits TRBJ2-4 better, so the J call may be wrong. Germline V gives CDR1 SGHAT, CDR2 FQNNGV. This CDR3 comprises 14 residues. This CDR3 is CASSFSPAKNIQYF. CDR3 in DNA: TGTGCCAGCAGCTTTTCCCCAGCCAAAAACATTCAGTACTTC.

This clonotype was recorded a few times. A junction end diverges from the germline sequence, so it may reflect a read error. The J gene is TRBJ2-3, the V gene TRBV3-1, with a possible D match to TRBD1 (5 bases). CDR1 is LGHDT and CDR2 is YNNKEL in the germline V gene (reference sequence). The CDR3 has 14 residues. The CDR3 is CASSRGHSNSPLHF. CDR3 sequence (DNA): TGTGCCAGCAGCCGCGGACACAGTAATTCACCCCTCCACTTC.

Sample share makes this clonotype medium-sized (0.01 to 0.1%). CDR3 nucleotide sequence: TGTGCCAGCAGTGGACAGGGCTACGAGCAGTACTTC. This encodes CASSGQGYEQYF. The rearrangement uses TRBV12-3 or TRBV12-4 and TRBJ2-7; 8 nucleotides match TRBD1. V dropped 5 bases and J dropped 3; count of bases not matched to a gene: 0. CDR3 length: 12 amino acids.

About this clonotype itself: The germline gene is not matched at one end of the junction; a read error may be the cause. The CDR3 nucleotides read TGTGCCAGCAGCTTAGGGGGGAACGTAGCCAAAAACATTCAGTACTTT. Amino acid sequence: CASSLGGNVAKNIQYF. The V gene is TRBV7-3, the J gene TRBJ1-6, with D possibly being TRBD1 (5 bases). Looked up from germline, CDR1 is SGHTA and CDR2 is FQGTGA. The CDR3 has 16 amino acids.

Points on this clonotype: It is unclear where the CDR3 begins or ends on the DNA, so no DNA is shown, and the CDR3 is as TCRdb lists it. The chain carries TRBV7-9 and TRBJ2-7; the D segment call TRBD1 is taken from the table without a DNA check. Per germline, CDR1 SEHNR and CDR2 FQNEAQ (reference sequence). The CDR3 extends over 24 residues, inclusive of both ends. CDR3 in amino acids: CASSFSGLRNEQFFGPGTLGIQYF.

CDR3 amino acids: CASSPGERGAGNEQFF. The DNA of the CDR3 is TGTGCCAGCAGCCCAGGGGAGAGGGGCGCAGGGAATGAGCAGTTCTTC. The V gene is TRBV7-9, the J gene TRBJ2-5, with D possibly matching TRBD1 (6 bases). Judging by the DNA end, TRBJ2-1 fits better; the J call may be wrong. Germline CDR1 SEHNR, CDR2 FQNEAQ (reference sequence). The CDR3 is made up of 16 amino acids.